This TCR beta chain was captured by sequencing in a study of control samples from healthy donors and cancer patients. Using immunoSEQ multiplex PCR, the repertoire was profiled, and TCRdb retains in-frame clones only, with some absent. The sample yields 400,000 to 500,000 clones, 75% to 95% seen once. V lost 2 bases and J lost 0, with 15 bases in between. Germline loops: CDR1 SGHDN, CDR2 FVKESK. There are 17 residues in the CDR3. The material sequenced was PBMCs. This TCR was recovered from a man aged 40-49 years with head and neck cancer. The gene calls are TRBV14 and TRBJ2-3, with D possibly being TRBD1 (5 bases). The CDR3 here is CASSQKGLSLSTDTQYF. The CDR3 DNA sequence: TGTGCCAGCAGCCAAAAGGGGCTTTCCCTTAGCACAGATACGCAGTATTTT.